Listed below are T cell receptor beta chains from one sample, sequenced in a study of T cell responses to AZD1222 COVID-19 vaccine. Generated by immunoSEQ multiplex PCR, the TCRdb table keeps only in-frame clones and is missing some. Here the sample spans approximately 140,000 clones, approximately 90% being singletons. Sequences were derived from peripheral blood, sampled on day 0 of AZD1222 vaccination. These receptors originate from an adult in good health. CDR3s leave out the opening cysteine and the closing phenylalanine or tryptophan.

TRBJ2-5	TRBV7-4	ASSLRDGETQY
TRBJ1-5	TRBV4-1	ASSQTRGGQPQH
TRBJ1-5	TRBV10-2	ASSEPGSGQPQH
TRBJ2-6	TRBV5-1	ASSLEGAAGANVLT
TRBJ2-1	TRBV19	ASRLRGVSYNEQF
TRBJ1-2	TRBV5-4	ASSPDRSYGYT
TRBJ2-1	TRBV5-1	ASSLGAPIDSYNEQF
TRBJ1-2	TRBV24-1	ATSDYRSTYGYT
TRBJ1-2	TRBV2	ASSRDSYGYT
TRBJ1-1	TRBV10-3	AISDLGTGRAF
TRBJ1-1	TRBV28	ASSQYVEDRAF
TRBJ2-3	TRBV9	ASSVEAGAGTDTQY
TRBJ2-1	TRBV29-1	SVGSGGYNEQF
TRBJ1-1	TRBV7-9	ASSPGIGEYEAF
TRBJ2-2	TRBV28	ATKGLAGGETGELF
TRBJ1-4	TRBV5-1	ASSLESGWGEKLF
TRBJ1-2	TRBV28	ASSARSGFGYT
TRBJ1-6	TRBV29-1	SAGTGGNSPLH
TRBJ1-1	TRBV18	ASSPVAGGVAEAF
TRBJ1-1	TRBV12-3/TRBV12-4	ASSFAAGTEAF
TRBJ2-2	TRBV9	ASSVGSRAGGLNTGELF
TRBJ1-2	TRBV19	ASSISGTGIYGYT
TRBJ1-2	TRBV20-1	SAETGVGYT
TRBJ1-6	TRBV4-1	ASSQEATGWGNSPLH
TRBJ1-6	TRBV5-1	ASSAVLATNSPLH
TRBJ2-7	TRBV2	ASRGTSSYEQY
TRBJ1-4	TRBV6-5	ASKRQGNEKLF
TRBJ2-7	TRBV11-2	ASSPFPTGSYEQY
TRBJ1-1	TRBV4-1	ASSETSRGEAF